One and the same sample provided the 15 T cell receptor beta chains below, sequenced in a study of blood T cell repertoires in COVID-19. TCRdb's copy holds only in-frame clones and misses some; the assay was immunoSEQ multiplex PCR. Of about 410,000 clones listed, approximately 91% are singletons. The sequencing input was peripheral blood. Receptor source: a woman aged 40 to 50 with COVID-19, enrolled during active disease.

The CDR3 is CASSPYRQVYGYTF. The CDR3 DNA sequence: TGTGCCAGCAGCCCCTACAGGCAAGTCTATGGCTACACCTTC. The V gene is TRBV6-5, the J gene TRBJ1-2; possible D gene TRBD1, 5 bases. This CDR3 region has 14 residues. Trimming removed 6 bases from V and 4 bases from J, with 15 bases in between. Germline values: CDR1 MNHEY, CDR2 SVGAGI.

This sequence joins TRBV4-3 and TRBJ1-1; 10 bases align to TRBD1. This CDR3 contains 17 residues. Unmatched junction bases numbered 8, after V lost 0 bases and J lost 4 bases. Germline loops: CDR1 LGHNA, CDR2 YSLEER. The CDR3 spells CASSQDGPRTGGTEAFF. The CDR3 nucleotides are TGCGCCAGCAGCCAAGATGGACCGAGGACAGGGGGCACTGAAGCTTTCTTT.

V and J are TRBV10-3 and TRBJ2-7; 7 bases agree with TRBD2. V shed 11 bases, J shed 3 bases, and the junction held 4 bases outside the gene matches. Germline-derived CDR1 and CDR2 are ENHRY and SYGVKD. This CDR3 comprises 11 residues. CDR3 DNA sequence: TGTGCCGCCGGGAGGCTCTACGAGCAGTACTTC. Protein product: CAAGRLYEQYF.

This clone showed up just once. This chain uses TRBV2 with TRBJ1-3; maybe TRBD1 (6 bases). Trimming left V 3 bases short and J 0 bases short, with 9 bases between. Germline assignment: CDR1 SNHLY and CDR2 FYNNEI. The CDR3 runs 15 residues. CDR3 loop: CASSEGHPSGNTIYF. In DNA, the CDR3 is TGTGCCAGCAGTGAGGGACACCCCTCTGGAAACACCATATATTTT.

This sequence joins TRBV19 and TRBJ1-4; 7 bases agree with TRBD1. This CDR3 region has 14 residues. With V trimmed by 5 bases and J by 2 bases, 2 bases remained unmatched. Per the germline V gene, CDR1 is LNHDA and CDR2 is SQIVND (reference sequence). CDR3 nucleotides: TGTGCCAGTAGTCAGGGGGTGACTAATGAAAAACTGTTTTTT. Translating gives CASSQGVTNEKLFF.

The V gene is TRBV5-1, the J gene TRBJ2-4, with a tentative D call TRBD1 (6 bases). Per the germline V gene, CDR1 is SGHRS and CDR2 is YFSETQ. The CDR3 extends over 16 amino acids. V shed 4 bases and J shed 0 bases, with 14 bases lying between them. This chain's CDR3 is CASSVGTLLAKNIQYF. The DNA for the CDR3 is TGCGCCAGCAGCGTCGGGACATTACTAGCCAAAAACATTCAGTACTTC.

J is TRBJ2-2 and V is TRBV30; D unresolved. The CDR3 totals 15 residues. CDR1 and CDR2 (germline): GTSNPN, SVGIG (reference sequence). V lost 4 bases and J lost 3, with 15 bases in between. Here the CDR3 reads CAWTDLTKYTGELFF. The DNA for the CDR3 is TGTGCCTGGACCGACTTGACGAAGTACACCGGGGAGCTGTTTTTT.

The chain carries TRBV5-1 and TRBJ2-5; weak D call: TRBD2 (6 bases). CDR3 length: 15 amino acids. The germline V gene encodes CDR1 SGHRS and CDR2 YFSETQ. Trimming removed 1 base at V and 4 bases at J, with 14 bases between. The CDR3 here is CASSLRRLDVETQYF. DNA of the CDR3: TGCGCCAGCAGCTTGAGGAGACTAGACGTAGAGACCCAGTACTTC.

This clone was detected only once. The rearrangement uses TRBV18 and TRBJ2-7, with 7 bases lining up with TRBD1. J lost 1 base, V lost 6 bases, and 15 bases had no gene match. This CDR3 is 17 amino acids long. The germline V gene has CDR1 KGHSH and CDR2 LQKENI. CDR3 amino acids: CASSLGLRTGQSYEQYF. The CDR3 DNA sequence: TGTGCCAGCTCTCTCGGGCTGCGGACAGGTCAATCCTACGAGCAGTACTTC.

V is TRBV15 and J is TRBJ2-1; 9 nucleotides match TRBD1. The CDR3 runs to 15 residues. Germline CDR1 reads LNHNV; CDR2 reads YYDKDF (reference sequence). J gave up 4 bases and V 5 bases, and 6 bases lay outside the gene matches. CDR3 bases: TGTGCCACCAGCGGCTGGACAGGGGTTTACAATGAGCAGTTCTTC. This gives the protein CATSGWTGVYNEQFF.

This rearrangement joins TRBV11-1 to TRBJ1-1; D unresolved. The CDR3 totals 15 residues. The V end was cut by 1 base, the J end by 5 bases, with 14 bases between. The germline CDR1 and CDR2 sequences are SGHAT and FQDESV (reference sequence). The CDR3 region is CASSLVGSVGTEAFF. The CDR3 nucleotides read TGTGCCAGCAGCTTAGTTGGGTCGGTCGGGACTGAAGCTTTCTTT.

With regard to this clone: This specimen includes other DNA sequences encoding the same CDR3. The chain combines TRBV28 with TRBJ1-5; 8 bases map to TRBD1. The V segment lost 4 bases and the J segment 0 bases; nucleotides outside the gene matches: 2. This CDR3 contains 15 residues. CDR1 is MDHEN and CDR2 is SYDVKM in the germline V gene. This CDR3 is CASSSGGLSNQPQHF. The CDR3 DNA follows: TGTGCCAGCAGTTCAGGGGGCCTTAGCAATCAGCCCCAGCATTTT.

This chain connects TRBV28 to TRBJ1-1, with 7 bases that match TRBD1. Germline CDR1 reads MDHEN; CDR2 reads SYDVKM. This CDR3 is 14 amino acids long. V gave up 5 bases and J gave up 0 bases; unmatched junction bases: 3. The DNA for the CDR3 is TGTGCCAGCAGTACAGGGGCGTTGAACACTGAAGCTTTCTTT. This codes for CASSTGALNTEAFF.

The rearrangement joins TRBV11-2 to TRBJ2-5; possible D gene TRBD1, 6 bases. CDR3 size: 15 residues. Germline CDR1 and CDR2: SGHAT and FQNNGV. V shed 1 base and J shed 5 bases, with 14 bases lying between them. Here the CDR3 reads CASSLAGAWGETQYF. The DNA for the CDR3 is TGTGCCAGCAGCTTAGCAGGGGCCTGGGGGGAGACCCAGTACTTC.

This chain joins TRBV11-2 and TRBJ2-3; 13 nucleotides match TRBD2. The junction had 5 bases not matched to a gene; V was cut back by 1 base and J by 1 base. The germline gives CDR1 SGHAT, CDR2 FQNNGV. There are 18 residues in the CDR3. The CDR3 protein is CASSLGQGLAGRTDTQYF. CDR3 DNA: TGTGCCAGCAGCTTAGGTCAGGGACTAGCGGGACGCACAGATACGCAGTATTTT.